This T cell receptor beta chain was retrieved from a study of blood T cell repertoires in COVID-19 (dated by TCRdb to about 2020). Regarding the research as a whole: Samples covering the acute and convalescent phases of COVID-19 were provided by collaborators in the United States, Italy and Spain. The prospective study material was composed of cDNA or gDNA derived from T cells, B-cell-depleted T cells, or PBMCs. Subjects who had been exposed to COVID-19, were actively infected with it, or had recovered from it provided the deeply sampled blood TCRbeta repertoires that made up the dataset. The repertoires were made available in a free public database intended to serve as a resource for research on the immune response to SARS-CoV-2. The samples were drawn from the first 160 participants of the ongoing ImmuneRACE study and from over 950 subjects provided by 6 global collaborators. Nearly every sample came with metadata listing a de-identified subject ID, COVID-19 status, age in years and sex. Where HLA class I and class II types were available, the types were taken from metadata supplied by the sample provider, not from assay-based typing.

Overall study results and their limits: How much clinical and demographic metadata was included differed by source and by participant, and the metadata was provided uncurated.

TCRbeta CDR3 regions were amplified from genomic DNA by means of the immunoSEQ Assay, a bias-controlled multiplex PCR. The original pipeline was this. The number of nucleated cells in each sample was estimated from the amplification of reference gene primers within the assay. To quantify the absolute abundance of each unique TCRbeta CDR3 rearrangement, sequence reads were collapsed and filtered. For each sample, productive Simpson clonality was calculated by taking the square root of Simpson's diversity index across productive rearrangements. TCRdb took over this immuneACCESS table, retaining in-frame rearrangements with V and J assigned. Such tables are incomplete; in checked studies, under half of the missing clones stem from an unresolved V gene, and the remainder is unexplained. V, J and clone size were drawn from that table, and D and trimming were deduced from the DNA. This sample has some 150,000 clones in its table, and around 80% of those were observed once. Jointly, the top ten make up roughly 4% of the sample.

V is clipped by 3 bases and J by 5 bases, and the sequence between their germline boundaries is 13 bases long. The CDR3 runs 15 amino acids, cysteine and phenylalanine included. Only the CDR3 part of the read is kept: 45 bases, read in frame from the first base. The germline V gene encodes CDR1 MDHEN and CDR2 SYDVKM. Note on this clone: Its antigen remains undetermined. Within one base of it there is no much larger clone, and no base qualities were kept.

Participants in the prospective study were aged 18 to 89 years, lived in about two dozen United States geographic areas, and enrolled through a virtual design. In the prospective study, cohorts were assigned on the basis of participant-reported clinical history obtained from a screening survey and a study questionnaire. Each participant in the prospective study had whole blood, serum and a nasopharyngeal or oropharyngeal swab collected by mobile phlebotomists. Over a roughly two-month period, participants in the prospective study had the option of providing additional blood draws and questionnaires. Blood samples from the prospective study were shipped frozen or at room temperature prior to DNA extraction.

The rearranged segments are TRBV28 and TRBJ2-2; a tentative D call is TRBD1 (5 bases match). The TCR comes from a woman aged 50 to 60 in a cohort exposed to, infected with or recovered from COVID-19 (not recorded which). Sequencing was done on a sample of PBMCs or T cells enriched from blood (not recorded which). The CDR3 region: CASSFRQGRTGELFF. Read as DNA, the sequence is TGTGCCAGCAGTTTCCGGCAGGGTAGGACCGGGGAGCTGTTTTTT.